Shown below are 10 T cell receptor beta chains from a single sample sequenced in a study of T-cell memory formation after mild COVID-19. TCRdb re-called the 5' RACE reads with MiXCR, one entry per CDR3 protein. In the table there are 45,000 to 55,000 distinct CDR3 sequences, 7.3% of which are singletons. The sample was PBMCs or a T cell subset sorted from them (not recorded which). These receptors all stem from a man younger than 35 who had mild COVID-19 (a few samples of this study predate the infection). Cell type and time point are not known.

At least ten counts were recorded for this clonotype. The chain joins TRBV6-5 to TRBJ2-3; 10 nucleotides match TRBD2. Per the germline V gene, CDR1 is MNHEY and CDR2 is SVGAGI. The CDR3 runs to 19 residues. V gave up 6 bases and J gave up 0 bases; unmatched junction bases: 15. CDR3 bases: TGTGCCAGCAGCCTATTTTCTAGCGGGGGACCGTCTAGCACAGATACGCAGTATTTT. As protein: CASSLFSSGGPSSTDTQYF.

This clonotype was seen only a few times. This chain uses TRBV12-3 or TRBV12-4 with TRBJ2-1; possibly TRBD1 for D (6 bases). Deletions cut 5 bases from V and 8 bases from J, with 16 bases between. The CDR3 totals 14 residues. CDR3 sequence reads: CASSPYRVGDEQFF. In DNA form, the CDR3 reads TGTGCCAGCAGTCCGTACAGGGTGGGCGATGAGCAGTTCTTC.

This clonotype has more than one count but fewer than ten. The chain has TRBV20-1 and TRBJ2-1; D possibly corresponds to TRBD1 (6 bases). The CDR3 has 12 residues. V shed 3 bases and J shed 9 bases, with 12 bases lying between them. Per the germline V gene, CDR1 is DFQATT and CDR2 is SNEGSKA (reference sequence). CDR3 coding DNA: TGCAGTGCTAGGTCCTCAGGGGCTGAGCAGTTCTTC. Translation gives CSARSSGAEQFF.

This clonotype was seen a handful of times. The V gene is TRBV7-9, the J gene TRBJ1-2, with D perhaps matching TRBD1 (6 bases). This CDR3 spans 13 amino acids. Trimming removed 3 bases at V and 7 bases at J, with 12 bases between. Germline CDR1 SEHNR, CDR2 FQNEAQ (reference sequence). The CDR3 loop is CASSFTGFSGYTF. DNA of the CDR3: TGTGCCAGCAGCTTTACAGGGTTCTCTGGCTACACCTTC. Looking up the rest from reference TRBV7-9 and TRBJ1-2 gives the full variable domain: DTGVSQNPRHKITKRGQNVTFRCDPISEHNRLYWYRQTLGQGPEFLTYFQNEAQLEKSRLLSDRFSAERPKGSFSTLEIQRTEQGDSAMYLCASSFTGFSGYTFGSGTRLTVV.

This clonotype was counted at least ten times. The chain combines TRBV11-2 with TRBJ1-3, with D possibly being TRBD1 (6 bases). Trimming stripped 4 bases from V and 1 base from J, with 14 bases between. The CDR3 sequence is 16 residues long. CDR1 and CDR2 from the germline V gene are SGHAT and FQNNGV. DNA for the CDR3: TGTGCCAGCAGCTCTCTCTCAGGGGCTTCTGGAAACACCATATATTTT. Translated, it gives CASSSLSGASGNTIYF.

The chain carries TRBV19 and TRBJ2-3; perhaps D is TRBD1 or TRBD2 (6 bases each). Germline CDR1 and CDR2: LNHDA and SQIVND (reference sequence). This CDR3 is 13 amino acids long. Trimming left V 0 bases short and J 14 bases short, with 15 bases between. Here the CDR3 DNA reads TGTGCCAGTAGTATAGATCTCGGGGGCCCGCGGTATTTT. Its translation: CASSIDLGGPRYF.

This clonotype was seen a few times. CDR3 bases: TGCGCCAGCAGCCAAGATTGGACCTACGAGCAGTACTTC. This sequence encodes CASSQDWTYEQYF. V usage is TRBV4-3 and J usage is TRBJ2-7; D not certain. CDR3 length: 13 residues. Germline V CDR1 and CDR2: LGHNA, YSLEER. The germline V and J ends were trimmed by 0 bases and 2 bases, with 5 bases remaining between them.

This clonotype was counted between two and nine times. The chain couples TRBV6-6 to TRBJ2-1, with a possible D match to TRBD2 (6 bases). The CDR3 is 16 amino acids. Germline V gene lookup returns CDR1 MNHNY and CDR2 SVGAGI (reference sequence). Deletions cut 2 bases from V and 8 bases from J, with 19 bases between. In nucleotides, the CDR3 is TGTGCCAGCAGTTACGGGGGGTTCCAGGGATGGGATGAGCAGTTCTTC. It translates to CASSYGGFQGWDEQFF.

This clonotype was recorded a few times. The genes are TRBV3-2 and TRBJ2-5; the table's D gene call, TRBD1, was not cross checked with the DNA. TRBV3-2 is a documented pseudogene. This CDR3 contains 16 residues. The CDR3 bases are TGTGCCAGCAGCCTCCCGGGGGCGGGGTACCAAGAGACCCAGTACTTC. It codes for CASSLPGAGYQETQYF.

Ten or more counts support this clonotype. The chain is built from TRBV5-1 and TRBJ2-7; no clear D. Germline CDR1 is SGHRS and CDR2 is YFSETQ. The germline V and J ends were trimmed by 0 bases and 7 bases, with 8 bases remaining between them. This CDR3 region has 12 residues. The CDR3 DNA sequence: TGCGCCAGCAGCTTGGAGGGAAGGGAGCAGTACGTC. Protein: CASSLEGREQYV.